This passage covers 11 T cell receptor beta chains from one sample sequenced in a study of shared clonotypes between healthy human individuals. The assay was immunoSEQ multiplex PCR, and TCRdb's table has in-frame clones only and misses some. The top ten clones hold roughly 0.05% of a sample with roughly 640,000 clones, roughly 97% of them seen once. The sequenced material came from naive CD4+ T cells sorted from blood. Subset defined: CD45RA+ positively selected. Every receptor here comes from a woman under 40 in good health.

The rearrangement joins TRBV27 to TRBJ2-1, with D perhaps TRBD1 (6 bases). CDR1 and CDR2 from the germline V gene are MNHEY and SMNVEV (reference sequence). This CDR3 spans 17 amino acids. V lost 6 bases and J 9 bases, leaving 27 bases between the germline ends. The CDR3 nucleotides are TGTGCCAGCAGCCTAAAACCCCACAGGGTTCAAGCGTCTGAGCAGTTCTTC. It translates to CASSLKPHRVQASEQFF.

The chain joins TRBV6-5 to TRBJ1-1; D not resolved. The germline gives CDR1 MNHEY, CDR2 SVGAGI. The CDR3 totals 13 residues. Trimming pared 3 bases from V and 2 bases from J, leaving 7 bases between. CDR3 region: CASSYDPNTEAFF. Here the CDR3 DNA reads TGTGCCAGCAGTTATGATCCTAACACTGAAGCTTTCTTT.

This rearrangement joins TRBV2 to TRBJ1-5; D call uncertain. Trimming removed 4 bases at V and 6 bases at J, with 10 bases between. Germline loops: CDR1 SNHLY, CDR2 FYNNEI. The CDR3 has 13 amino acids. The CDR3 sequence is CASSARSVQPQHF. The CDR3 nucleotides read TGTGCCAGCAGTGCCCGGTCTGTTCAGCCCCAGCATTTT.

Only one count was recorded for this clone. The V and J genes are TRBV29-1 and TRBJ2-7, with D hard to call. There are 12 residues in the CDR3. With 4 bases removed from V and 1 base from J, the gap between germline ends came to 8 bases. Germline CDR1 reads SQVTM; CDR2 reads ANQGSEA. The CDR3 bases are TGCAGCGTTGCGGTACCGTCCTACGAGCAGTACTTC. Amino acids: CSVAVPSYEQYF.

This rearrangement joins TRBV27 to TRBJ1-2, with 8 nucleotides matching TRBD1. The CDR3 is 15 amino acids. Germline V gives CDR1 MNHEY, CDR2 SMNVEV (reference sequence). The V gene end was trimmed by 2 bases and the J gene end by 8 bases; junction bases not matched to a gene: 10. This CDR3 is CASSLSLDRVQGYTF. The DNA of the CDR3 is TGTGCCAGCAGTTTAAGTCTGGACAGGGTGCAGGGCTACACCTTC.

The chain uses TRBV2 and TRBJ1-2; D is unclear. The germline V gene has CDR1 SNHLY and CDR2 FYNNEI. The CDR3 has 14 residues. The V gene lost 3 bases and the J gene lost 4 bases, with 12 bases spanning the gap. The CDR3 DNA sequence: TGTGCCAGCAGTGAGGCCTCCGGGCCCTATGGCTACACCTTC. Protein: CASSEASGPYGYTF.

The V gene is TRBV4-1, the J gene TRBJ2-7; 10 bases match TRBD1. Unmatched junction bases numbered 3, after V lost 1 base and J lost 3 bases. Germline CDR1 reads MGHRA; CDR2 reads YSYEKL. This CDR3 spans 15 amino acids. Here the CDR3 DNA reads TGCGCCAGCAGCCAAGCCGGGACAGGGGACTACGAGCAGTACTTC. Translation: CASSQAGTGDYEQYF.

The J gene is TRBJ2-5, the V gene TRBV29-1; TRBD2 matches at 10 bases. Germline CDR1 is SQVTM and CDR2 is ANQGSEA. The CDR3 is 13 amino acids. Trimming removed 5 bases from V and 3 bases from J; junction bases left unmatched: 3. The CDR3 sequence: CSVRTSGEETQYF. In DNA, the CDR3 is TGCAGCGTTCGGACTAGCGGAGAAGAGACCCAGTACTTC.

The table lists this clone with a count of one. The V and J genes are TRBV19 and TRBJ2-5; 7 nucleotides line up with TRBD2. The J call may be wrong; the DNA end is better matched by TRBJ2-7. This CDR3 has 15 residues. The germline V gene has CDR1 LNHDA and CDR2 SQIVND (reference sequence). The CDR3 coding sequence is TGTGCCAGTAGTATAGCAGCGGGAAAGACCTACGAGCAGTACTTC. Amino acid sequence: CASSIAAGKTYEQYF.

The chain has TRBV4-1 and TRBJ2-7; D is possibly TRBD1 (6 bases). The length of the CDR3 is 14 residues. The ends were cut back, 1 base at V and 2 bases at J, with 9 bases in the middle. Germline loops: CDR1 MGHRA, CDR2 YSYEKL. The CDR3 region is CASSQGTATYEQYF. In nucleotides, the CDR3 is TGCGCCAGCAGCCAAGGGACAGCTACCTACGAGCAGTACTTC.

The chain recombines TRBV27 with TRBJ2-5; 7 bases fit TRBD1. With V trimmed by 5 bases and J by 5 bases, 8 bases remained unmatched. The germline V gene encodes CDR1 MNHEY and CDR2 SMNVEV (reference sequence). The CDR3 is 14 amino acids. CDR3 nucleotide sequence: TGTGCCAGCAGTATGAACAGGGGTCGGGAGACCCAGTACTTC. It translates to CASSMNRGRETQYF.